A single sample gave rise to the 32 T cell receptor beta chains below, sequenced in a study of T cells in women clearing cervical HPV infection. Sequencing used immunoSEQ multiplex PCR; TCRdb keeps in-frame clones, though not all of them. The sample totals fewer than 40,000 clones. Sample: blood buffy coat. The receptors were gathered from a woman aged 18-70 years with a cervical HPV16 infection that either progressed to CIN3+ or cleared (not recorded which).

Comment on this clone: The missing CDR3 end, 3 residues past where the read stops, is filled in from the germline J gene. The chain has TRBV2 and TRBJ2-2, with D hard to call. This CDR3 comprises 13 residues. Germline V CDR1 and CDR2: SNHLY, FYNNEI. The CDR3 DNA, read in part, is TGTGCCAGCAAAGGCCTCCCGTCTGAAAAG. Residues: CASKGLPSEK. The full CDR3 protein is CASKGLPSEKLFF.

In the case of this clone: The CDR3 end lies 3 residues beyond the end of the read and is filled in from the germline J gene. This chain uses TRBV7-9 with TRBJ1-1; tentatively, D is TRBD1 (5 bases). The germline V gene encodes CDR1 SEHNR and CDR2 FQNEAQ (reference sequence). V lost 1 base and J lost 5, with 14 bases in between. The CDR3 has 15 residues. The CDR3 sequence: CASSLVGRGGTEAFF. The covered CDR3 bases are TGTGCCAGCAGCTTAGTTGGGCGTGGGGGGACTGAA.

A word on this clone: With the read ending 3 residues before the CDR3 end, the germline J gene is used to fill in that end. V and J are TRBV20-1 and TRBJ2-1, with 7 bases aligning to TRBD2. Germline V gene sequence: CDR1 DFQATT, CDR2 SNEGSKA (reference sequence). The CDR3 totals 15 residues. The V and J ends lost 6 bases and 2 bases, in that order; junction bases with no gene match: 10. The covered CDR3 bases are TGCAGTGCCCTCGGAGGGAGGGGCACCTACAATGAG. It encodes CSALGGRGTYNE. The entire CDR3 sequence reads CSALGGRGTYNEQFF.

A remark on this clone: The read finishes 3 residues shy of the CDR3 end, and the germline J gene is used to complete it. The chain couples TRBV20-1 to TRBJ2-5; the match to TRBD2 covers 8 bases. Per the germline V gene, CDR1 is DFQATT and CDR2 is SNEGSKA (reference sequence). Unmatched junction bases numbered 12, after V lost 6 bases and J lost 3 bases. The CDR3 runs 15 residues. The CDR3 reads CSATPRRGVKETQYF. The sequenced CDR3 bases are TGCAGTGCAACCCCTCGGCGGGGGGTAAAAGAGACC.

As concerns this clone: The CDR3 end falls 3 residues outside the read, so it is completed with the germline J gene. The chain recombines TRBV5-5 with TRBJ2-7; the D is unclear. The CDR3 is 14 amino acids. Germline CDR1 SGHKS, CDR2 YYEKEE (reference sequence). V was pared by 2 bases and J by 0 bases, with 9 bases between. Incomplete CDR3 DNA: TGTGCCAGCAGCTTCATGCACTCCTCCTACGAG. Protein sequence: CASSFMHSSYE. The whole CDR3 is CASSFMHSSYEQYF.

As regards this clone: The CDR3 is cut off 3 residues early in the read; its end comes from the germline J gene. This chain uses TRBV20-1 with TRBJ2-7; D is possibly TRBD1 (6 bases). The CDR3 has 16 residues. The V end was cut by 6 bases, the J end by 3 bases, with 24 bases between. Per the germline V gene, CDR1 is DFQATT and CDR2 is SNEGSKA (reference sequence). This chain's CDR3 is CSALNTGHPSSYEQYF. CDR3 bases read: TGCAGTGCCTTAAACACGGGACACCCGTCGAGCTACGAG.

CDR3 DNA (partial): TGTGCCAGCAGCTTAGTACCAGGGGCCTACTATGGC. Protein product: CASSLVPGAYYG. The entire CDR3 sequence reads CASSLVPGAYYGYTF. The V and J genes are TRBV7-6 and TRBJ1-2; D is possibly TRBD1 (6 bases). The CDR3 end falls 3 residues outside the read, so it is completed with the germline J gene. CDR3 length: 15 residues. Per germline, CDR1 SGHVS and CDR2 FNYEAQ. The V end was cut by 1 base, the J end by 3 bases, with 12 bases between.

Remarks on this clone: Sequencing ends 3 residues short of the CDR3 end; the germline J gene provides the rest. The chain uses TRBV10-3 and TRBJ2-2; tentatively, D is TRBD1 (5 bases). The CDR3 is 16 amino acids. The germline V gene encodes CDR1 ENHRY and CDR2 SYGVKD. V was trimmed by 6 bases and J by 1 base, leaving 15 bases between them. This CDR3 is CAISPRWQGNTGELFF. The sequenced CDR3 bases are TGTGCCATCAGCCCCCGGTGGCAGGGGAACACCGGGGAG.

As for this clone: The CDR3 end is not reached by the read, which stops 3 residues before it; the germline J gene fills it in. The V and J genes are TRBV6-2 or TRBV6-3 and TRBJ2-5; TRBD1 is a possible D gene (6 bases). The CDR3 loop spans 13 amino acids. CDR1 MNHEY and CDR2 SVGEGT come from the germline V gene. Trimming took 2 bases from V and 6 from J, leaving 10 bases between them. The CDR3 spells CASSYQGFQTQYF. CDR3 DNA, as far as it was read: TGTGCCAGCAGTTACCAGGGGTTCCAGACC.

Concerning this clone: The read halts 3 residues ahead of the CDR3 end, with the missing end drawn from the germline J gene. V usage is TRBV7-9 and J usage is TRBJ1-1; the D gene is possibly TRBD1 (5 bases). Germline V lookup: CDR1 SEHNR, CDR2 FQNEAQ (reference sequence). This CDR3 has 14 amino acids. V was clipped by 3 bases and J by 3 bases, with 11 bases between them. CDR3 amino acids: CASSFPGKDTEAFF. The sequenced CDR3 bases are TGTGCCAGCAGCTTTCCAGGGAAGGACACTGAA.

Note on this clone: With the read ending 3 residues before the CDR3 end, the germline J gene is used to fill in that end. The chain uses TRBV7-2 and TRBJ2-7; 9 bases fit TRBD1. Germline V gives CDR1 SGHTA, CDR2 FQGNSA. This CDR3 contains 14 residues. V shed 3 bases, J shed 4 bases, and the junction held 4 bases outside the gene matches. The CDR3 sequence: CASSFGTGTYEQYF. The CDR3 bases that were read are TGTGCCAGCAGCTTTGGGACAGGGACGTACGAG.

Points on this clone: The read ends 3 residues before the CDR3 terminus; that terminus is restored from the germline J gene. The rearrangement joins TRBV20-1 to TRBJ2-1, with TRBD2 identical over 12 bases. CDR3 size: 15 residues. V lost 2 bases, J lost 6 bases, and 5 bases stayed unmatched. From germline, CDR1 is DFQATT and CDR2 SNEGSKA (reference sequence). CDR3 region: CSARPGTSGLNEQFF. The CDR3 DNA, read in part, is TGCAGTGCTAGACCCGGGACTAGCGGGCTCAATGAG.

As concerns this clone: With the read ending 3 residues before the CDR3 end, the germline J gene is used to fill in that end. The chain couples TRBV7-8 to TRBJ2-7; a weak D match, TRBD1 (6 bases). Trimming removed 6 bases at V and 5 bases at J, with 8 bases between. This CDR3 is 11 amino acids long. Germline assignment: CDR1 SGHVS and CDR2 FQNEAQ. The sequenced part of the CDR3 DNA is TGTGCCAGCAGATCAGGGGACGAG. Translated: CASRSGDE. In full, the CDR3 reads CASRSGDEQYF.

On this clone itself: The read ends 3 residues before the CDR3 terminus; that terminus is restored from the germline J gene. This chain uses TRBV18 with TRBJ1-4; TRBD1 matches at 7 bases. CDR3 length: 15 amino acids. The V segment lost 3 bases and the J segment 7 bases; nucleotides outside the gene matches: 8. The germline gives CDR1 KGHSH, CDR2 LQKENI. CDR3 DNA, as far as it was read: TGTGCCAGCTCACCCTCGACAGGGTTAATTGAAAAA. Translated: CASSPSTGLIEK. The whole CDR3 protein reads CASSPSTGLIEKLFF.

For this clone: The CDR3 end falls 3 residues outside the read, so it is completed with the germline J gene. The genes are TRBV10-3 and TRBJ2-7; maybe TRBD2 (6 bases). Trimming left V 8 bases short and J 5 bases short, with 22 bases between. The CDR3 sequence is 15 residues long. Germline V gene sequence: CDR1 ENHRY, CDR2 SYGVKD. The CDR3 protein is CAIPTGNQGLHEQYF. CDR3 DNA (partial): TGTGCCATCCCAACGGGTAATCAGGGACTCCACGAG.

Concerning this clone itself: The read is 3 residues too short to cover the CDR3 end, so that end is filled in from the germline J gene. The chain joins TRBV20-1 to TRBJ1-2; D is possibly TRBD1 (6 bases). The CDR3 is 15 residues long. V was clipped by 0 bases and J by 4 bases, with 15 bases between them. Germline V CDR1 and CDR2: DFQATT, SNEGSKA (reference sequence). Partial CDR3 DNA: TGCAGTGCTAGAGAGGGTTACAGGGTGGGCTATGGC. Translating gives CSAREGYRVGYG. From start to end, the CDR3 is CSAREGYRVGYGYTF.

Worth noting for this clone: The read terminates 3 residues ahead of where the CDR3 ends, so the germline J gene completes it. The V call is TRBV6-4, the J call TRBJ2-1; TRBD2 agrees at 10 bases. The V gene's germline CDR1 is MRHNA and CDR2 SNTAGT. This CDR3 has 15 residues. V lost 6 bases and J lost 9; bases outside the gene matches: 11. CDR3: CASRMDSGGPREQFF. CDR3 bases read: TGTGCCAGCAGGATGGATAGCGGGGGGCCGCGTGAG.

About this clone itself: The sequenced fragment ends 3 residues before the CDR3 boundary, so the rest is inferred from the germline J gene. The chain is built from TRBV6-1 and TRBJ2-1, with D possibly being TRBD2 (6 bases). Deletions cut 2 bases from V and 6 bases from J, with 14 bases between. This CDR3 comprises 15 residues. The V gene's germline CDR1 is MNHNS and CDR2 SASEGT. The covered CDR3 bases are TGTGCCAGCAGTGAACGGTGGGTGCGGGGCAATGAG. It translates to CASSERWVRGNE. The whole CDR3 is CASSERWVRGNEQFF.

Worth noting for this clone: The read ends 3 residues before the CDR3 terminus; that terminus is restored from the germline J gene. The chain employs TRBV5-1 and TRBJ1-1; TRBD1 matches 9 bases. The germline V gene has CDR1 SGHRS and CDR2 YFSETQ. The junction had 11 bases not matched to a gene; V was cut back by 3 bases and J by 5 bases. CDR3 length equals 16 residues. The CDR3 DNA, read in part, is TGCGCCAGCAGCTGGACCCCACAGGGGGCGGGGACTGAA. Protein: CASSWTPQGAGTE. The entire CDR3 sequence reads CASSWTPQGAGTEAFF.

According to its frequency, this clone is medium-sized. The read terminates 3 residues before the CDR3 end, so the remaining end is supplied by the germline J gene. This rearrangement joins TRBV9 to TRBJ2-5; 8 bases match TRBD2. With 0 bases clipped from V and 5 bases from J, the junction kept 6 bases outside the gene matches. Germline V gene lookup returns CDR1 SGDLS and CDR2 YYNGEE. There are 15 residues in the CDR3. The sequenced part of the CDR3 DNA is TGTGCCAGCAGCGTAGCTGGCGGGAGGCGGGAGACC. It encodes CASSVAGGRRET. The full CDR3 protein reads CASSVAGGRRETQYF. The full variable domain, completed using reference TRBV9 and TRBJ2-5, is DSGVTQTPKHLITATGQRVTLRCSPRSGDLSVYWYQQSLDQGLQFLIQYYNGEERAKGNILERFSAQQFPDLHSELNLSSLELGDSALYFCASSVAGGRRETQYFGPGTRLLVL.

Worth noting for this clone: The read is 3 residues too short to cover the CDR3 end, so that end is filled in from the germline J gene. The chain uses TRBV12-3 or TRBV12-4 and TRBJ1-4; 10 nucleotides align to TRBD1. This CDR3 region has 14 residues. The part of the CDR3 DNA that was read is TGTGCCAGCAGTCCCCGGGACAGGGGTGTTCAA. This translates into CASSPRDRGVQ. The full CDR3 reads CASSPRDRGVQLFF.

In the case of this clone: The read terminates 3 residues before the CDR3 end, so the remaining end is supplied by the germline J gene. The chain employs TRBV7-9 and TRBJ2-2; 8 nucleotides match TRBD2. Germline V lookup: CDR1 SEHNR, CDR2 FQNEAQ (reference sequence). This CDR3 region has 15 residues. Trimming at V came to 5 bases and at J to 3 bases, leaving 5 bases not matched to a gene. The chain's CDR3 is CASSPRGGDTGELFF. The sequenced part of the CDR3 DNA is TGTGCCAGCAGCCCACGGGGGGGTGACACCGGGGAG.

Comment on this clone: The read falls 3 residues short of the CDR3 end, and the missing part is taken from the germline J gene. The chain is built from TRBV4-2 and TRBJ2-3, with TRBD1 identical over 10 bases. After removal of 6 bases from V and 4 bases from J, the junction contained 7 bases not matched to a gene. The CDR3 runs to 15 residues. Germline V gene lookup returns CDR1 LGHNA and CDR2 YNFKEQ. The CDR3 DNA, read in part, is TGTGCCAGCAGTCCTGGACAGGGGGGCGCAGATACG. Protein product: CASSPGQGGADT. The entire CDR3 sequence reads CASSPGQGGADTQYF.

A note on this clone: Sequencing ends 3 residues short of the CDR3 end; the germline J gene provides the rest. The genes are TRBV7-9 and TRBJ2-2; D possibly corresponds to TRBD2 (5 bases). The CDR3 has 15 amino acids. Between the trimmed V and J ends, which lost 1 base and 5 bases, there was a span of 11 bases. The germline V gene encodes CDR1 SEHNR and CDR2 FQNEAQ (reference sequence). CDR3 bases read: TGTGCCAGCAGCTTAGGCGGGCCGGGAACCGGGGAG. Translating it yields CASSLGGPGTGE. The full CDR3 protein is CASSLGGPGTGELFF. Complete variable domain (other parts from reference TRBV7-9 and TRBJ2-2): DTGVSQNPRHKITKRGQNVTFRCDPISEHNRLYWYRQTLGQGPEFLTYFQNEAQLEKSRLLSDRFSAERPKGSFSTLEIQRTEQGDSAMYLCASSLGGPGTGELFFGEGSRLTVL.

Details on this clone: The missing CDR3 end, 3 residues past where the read stops, is filled in from the germline J gene. This rearrangement joins TRBV29-1 to TRBJ2-1, with 13 bases matching TRBD2. Germline-derived CDR1 and CDR2 are SQVTM and ANQGSEA. This CDR3 is built from 20 residues. V shed 1 base, J shed 7 bases, and the junction held 19 bases outside the gene matches. Partial CDR3 DNA: TGCAGCGTTGAAGGGGTTACTAGCGGGAGGGCCCCAAACCTTAGGAATGAG. The encoded protein is CSVEGVTSGRAPNLRNE. The whole CDR3 sequence is CSVEGVTSGRAPNLRNEQFF.

A remark on this clone: Sequencing ends 3 residues short of the CDR3 end; the germline J gene provides the rest. The chain uses TRBV7-2 and TRBJ2-2; D might be TRBD1 (6 bases). With 5 bases removed from V and 10 bases from J, the gap between germline ends came to 14 bases. Germline values: CDR1 SGHTA, CDR2 FQGNSA. This CDR3 region has 13 residues. CDR3 residues: CASSLPRQAELFF. The CDR3 DNA, read in part, is TGTGCCAGCAGCCTGCCTCGACAGGCGGAG.

On this clone itself: The CDR3 goes on 3 residues after the read ends, and that part is filled in from the germline J gene. This chain links TRBV6-2 or TRBV6-3 with TRBJ2-1; 9 positions match TRBD1. Germline assignment: CDR1 MNHEY and CDR2 SVGEGT. CDR3 size: 16 residues. Trimming at V came to 0 bases and at J to 5 bases, leaving 5 bases not matched to a gene. CDR3: CASSYSWTGVNNEQFF. The sequenced CDR3 bases are TGTGCCAGCAGTTACTCGTGGACAGGGGTTAACAATGAG.

Concerning this clone itself: The CDR3 extends 3 residues past the end of the read, so its final part is completed from the germline J gene. The chain carries TRBV6-1 and TRBJ2-5, with 14 bases matching TRBD2. Unmatched junction bases numbered 0, after V lost 4 bases and J lost 2 bases. The CDR3 loop spans 15 amino acids. Germline CDR1 is MNHNS and CDR2 is SASEGT. CDR3 DNA (partial): TGTGCCAGCAGTGGACTAGCGGGGGGGCAAGAGACC. It specifies CASSGLAGGQET. In full, the CDR3 is CASSGLAGGQETQYF.

The CDR3 loop reads CSAGDRLNTEAFF. Partial CDR3 DNA: TGCAGTGCCGGAGACAGGCTGAACACTGAA. The gene calls are TRBV20-1 and TRBJ1-1, with a possible D match to TRBD1 (6 bases). The CDR3 extends 3 residues past the end of the read, so its final part is completed from the germline J gene. Trimming shortened V by 6 bases and J by 0 bases, and 11 bases separated the two germline ends. Germline CDR1 is DFQATT and CDR2 is SNEGSKA (reference sequence). The CDR3 loop spans 13 amino acids.

With respect to this clone: The CDR3 is cut off 3 residues early in the read; its end comes from the germline J gene. The chain employs TRBV20-1 and TRBJ2-7; D is perhaps TRBD1 (6 bases). Trimming pared 4 bases from V and 3 bases from J, leaving 13 bases between. The CDR3 spans 13 residues. Per germline, CDR1 DFQATT and CDR2 SNEGSKA (reference sequence). Partial CDR3 DNA: TGCAGTGCTACAGGGGTGTCGGACTACGAG. Translation gives CSATGVSDYE. The whole CDR3 protein reads CSATGVSDYEQYF.

On this clone: The CDR3 is cut off 3 residues early in the read; its end comes from the germline J gene. This chain uses TRBV5-4 with TRBJ2-3; TRBD2 aligns across 7 bases. J gave up 6 bases and V 3 bases, and 13 bases lay outside the gene matches. CDR3 length equals 16 residues. Germline V gene lookup returns CDR1 SGHNT and CDR2 YYREEE (reference sequence). Incomplete CDR3 DNA: TGTGCCAGCAGCTCCCGACTAGCAGACGGAGGGGATACG. Encoded protein: CASSSRLADGGDT. The whole CDR3 protein is CASSSRLADGGDTQYF.

In the case of this clone: The read is 3 residues too short to cover the CDR3 end, so that end is filled in from the germline J gene. V and J are TRBV19 and TRBJ2-5; TRBD2 matches at 14 bases. Germline V gives CDR1 LNHDA, CDR2 SQIVND (reference sequence). CDR3 length: 17 amino acids. V was clipped by 5 bases and J by 1 base; unmatched bases: 6. The sequenced CDR3 bases are TGTGCCAGTAGTCCCGGGACTAGCGGGAGTCTCCAAGAGACC. Its translation: CASSPGTSGSLQET. The full CDR3 is CASSPGTSGSLQETQYF.